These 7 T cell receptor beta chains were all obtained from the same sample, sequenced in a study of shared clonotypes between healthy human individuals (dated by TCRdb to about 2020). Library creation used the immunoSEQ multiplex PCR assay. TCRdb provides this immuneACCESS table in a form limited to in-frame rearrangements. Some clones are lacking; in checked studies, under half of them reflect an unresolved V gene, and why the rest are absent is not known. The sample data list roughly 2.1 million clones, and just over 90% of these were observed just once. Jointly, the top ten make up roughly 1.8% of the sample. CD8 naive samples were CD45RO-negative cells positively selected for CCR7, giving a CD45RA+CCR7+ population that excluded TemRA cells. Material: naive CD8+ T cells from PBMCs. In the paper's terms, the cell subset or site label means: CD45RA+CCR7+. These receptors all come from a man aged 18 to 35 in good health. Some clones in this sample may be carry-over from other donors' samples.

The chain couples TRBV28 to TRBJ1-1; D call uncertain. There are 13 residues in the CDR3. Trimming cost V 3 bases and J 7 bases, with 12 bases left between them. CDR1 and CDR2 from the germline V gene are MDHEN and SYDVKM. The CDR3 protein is CASSFLFGDEAFF. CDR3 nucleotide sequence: TGTGCCAGCAGTTTCTTGTTCGGGGATGAAGCTTTCTTT.

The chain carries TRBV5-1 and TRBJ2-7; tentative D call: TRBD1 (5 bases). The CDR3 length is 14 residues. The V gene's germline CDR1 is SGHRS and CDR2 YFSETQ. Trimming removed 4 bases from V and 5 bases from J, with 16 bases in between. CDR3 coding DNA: TGCGCCAGCAGCCTGCTCCAGGTAGGGGACGAGCAGTACTTC. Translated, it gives CASSLLQVGDEQYF.

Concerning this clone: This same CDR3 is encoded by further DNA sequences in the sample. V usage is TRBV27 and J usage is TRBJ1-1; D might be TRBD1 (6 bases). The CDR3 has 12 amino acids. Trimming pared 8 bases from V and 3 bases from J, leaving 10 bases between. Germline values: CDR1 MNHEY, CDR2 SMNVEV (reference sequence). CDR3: CASRQGYTEAFF. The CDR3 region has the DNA TGTGCCAGCCGCCAGGGGTACACTGAAGCTTTCTTT.

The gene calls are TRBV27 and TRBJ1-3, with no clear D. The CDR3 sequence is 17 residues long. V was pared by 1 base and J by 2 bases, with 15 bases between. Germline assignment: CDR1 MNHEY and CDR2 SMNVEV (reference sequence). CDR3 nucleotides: TGTGCCAGCAGTTTATTCCCAGATCTTATACCTGGAAACACCATATATTTT. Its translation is CASSLFPDLIPGNTIYF.

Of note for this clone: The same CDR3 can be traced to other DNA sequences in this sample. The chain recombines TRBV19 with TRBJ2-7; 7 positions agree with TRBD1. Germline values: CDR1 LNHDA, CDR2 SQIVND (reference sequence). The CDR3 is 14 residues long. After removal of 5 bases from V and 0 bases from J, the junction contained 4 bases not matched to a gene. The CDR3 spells CASSPRTGSYEQYF. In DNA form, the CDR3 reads TGTGCCAGTAGTCCCCGGACAGGCTCCTACGAGCAGTACTTC.

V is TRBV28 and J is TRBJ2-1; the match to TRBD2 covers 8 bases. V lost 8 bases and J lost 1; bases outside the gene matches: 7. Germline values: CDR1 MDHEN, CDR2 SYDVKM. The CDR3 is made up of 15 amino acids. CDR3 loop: CASGSSSGSYNEQFF. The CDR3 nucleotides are TGTGCCAGCGGTTCATCTAGCGGGTCCTACAATGAGCAGTTCTTC. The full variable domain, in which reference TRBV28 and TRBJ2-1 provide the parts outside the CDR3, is DVKVTQSSRYLVKRTGEKVFLECVQDMDHENMFWYRQDPGLGLRLIYFSYDVKMKEKGDIPEGYSVSREKKERFSLILESASTNQTSMYLCASGSSSGSYNEQFFGPGTRLTVL.

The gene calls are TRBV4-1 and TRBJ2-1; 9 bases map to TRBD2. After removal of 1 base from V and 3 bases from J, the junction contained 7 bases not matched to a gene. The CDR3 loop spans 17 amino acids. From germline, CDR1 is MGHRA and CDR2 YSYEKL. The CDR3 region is CASSQVMGTSYYNEQFF. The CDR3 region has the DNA TGCGCCAGCAGCCAAGTGATGGGGACTAGCTACTACAATGAGCAGTTCTTC.